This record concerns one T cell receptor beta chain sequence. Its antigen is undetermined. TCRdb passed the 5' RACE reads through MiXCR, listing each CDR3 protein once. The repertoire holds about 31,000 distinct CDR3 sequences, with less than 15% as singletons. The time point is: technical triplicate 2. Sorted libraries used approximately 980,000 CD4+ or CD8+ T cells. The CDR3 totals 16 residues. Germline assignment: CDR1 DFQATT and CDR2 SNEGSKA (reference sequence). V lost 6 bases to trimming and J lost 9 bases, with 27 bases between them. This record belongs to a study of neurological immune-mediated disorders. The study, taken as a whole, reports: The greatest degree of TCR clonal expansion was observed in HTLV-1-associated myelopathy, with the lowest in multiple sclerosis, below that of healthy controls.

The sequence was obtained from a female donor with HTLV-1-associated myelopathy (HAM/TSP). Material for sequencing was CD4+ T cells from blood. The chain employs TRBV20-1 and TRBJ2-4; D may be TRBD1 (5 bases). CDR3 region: CSAKAWTTISQGIQYF. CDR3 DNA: TGCAGTGCCAAAGCATGGACCACTATATCCCAGGGCATTCAGTACTTC.